This T cell receptor beta chain is from a study of T cells in Graves' hyperthyroidism and ophthalmopathy. About the study: Prior to any treatment, at the point of initial diagnosis, peripheral blood was collected.

Comment on this clonotype: As yet, its antigen is unknown. Germline and junction disagree at one end, which may indicate a read error.

Study-wide results and caveats: Most expanded thyroid clonotypes above 0.001 also appeared in blood.

The CDR3 covers 15 residues. PBMCs were sourced from about 10 ml fresh peripheral blood. Amplification targeted TCR beta CDR3 regions from RNA transcripts. The HTBI primer set was used in a first-round RT-PCR of the TCR CDR3. TCRdb processed the multiplex PCR reads anew with MiXCR; each CDR3 protein has one entry. Counted here are hundreds of thousands of distinct CDR3 sequences, roughly 37% occurring once; the ten biggest clones make up about 8.9%. This TCR was recovered from a man younger than 35 with Graves' hyperthyroidism. The chain joins TRBV12-3 or TRBV12-4 to TRBJ2-7; 7 bases fit TRBD2. The sample consisted of blood. The CDR3 is CASSFCTSVCDERYF. CDR3 nucleotides: TGTGCCAGCAGTTTCTGTACTAGCGTCTGCGACGAGCGGTACTTC.